This T cell receptor (beta chain) derives from a study of identical twins (dated by TCRdb to 2015 to 2016). About the full investigation: To test whether fetal clonotypes persist, the study used deep sequencing on TCR alpha and beta repertoires from monozygotic twins, unrelated adults of various ages, and cord blood. To rule out contamination, the twin experiments were replicated at different times with different library preparation protocols. Overall results and qualifications from the work: Abundant cord blood beta clonotypes had fewer insertions, young adult naive repertoires showed a similar but weaker trend, and memory repertoires showed no such trend. Zero-insertion analyses could be partly confounded by invariant T cells such as MAIT and iNKT, although diverse VJ usage argued against such confounding for most clonotypes. The excess sharing between twins in beta out-of-frame sequences was weaker because fewer shared sequences reduced the signal-to-noise ratio. Because the same donors could not be followed over many years, the conclusions relied on cross-sectional statistical analysis. Compared with coincidental sharing between unrelated individuals, out-of-frame TCR alpha sequences shared between twins had an excess of sequences with low generation probability. In monozygotic twins, recombination models systematically underestimated out-of-frame TCR alpha sharing, but the models matched the sharing seen between unrelated individuals.

The library was prepared using 5' RACE. The listed sequencing device is Illumina HiSeq 2000. A universal primer binding site was introduced by template switching, and a unique molecular identifier was present in the final cDNA, enabling accurate counting of TCR cDNA molecules. Specific primers in the conserved constant-segment region were used to synthesize first-strand cDNA for the TCR alpha and beta chains. To control for contamination, each cDNA library was double barcoded with a SMART-Mk sample barcode plus Illumina barcodes. TruSeq adapter sequences along with Illumina sample barcodes were introduced in two successive PCR steps. The Illumina HiSeq platform was used with custom primers to sequence TCR alpha and beta cDNA libraries. For the original study's pipeline: Raw reads were processed with MiGEC to extract unique molecular identifiers, and MiXCR was used to determine CDR3 positions. Recombination models were inferred per individual with the repgenHMM and IGoR tools using an EM algorithm. Shared clonotype analysis was performed with the tcR package in R, normalizing sharing by the product of cloneset sizes. To study raw recombination free of thymic and clonal selection effects, out-of-frame nonproductive sequences were analyzed. The public reads were reprocessed in TCRdb via fastp at Q25 and MiXCR, keeping in-frame beta chains. Each record represents a unique CDR3 protein, reported with the most common genes and DNA among its rows. The V and J calls follow TCRdb's processing rather than the paper's. The sample records about 530,000 distinct CDR3 sequences, 20% to 25% of which are singletons. Approximately 0.49% of the sample lies in the top ten.

Only healthy Caucasian donors were included. Three pairs of female monozygotic twins, all aged roughly 18 to 29 years, made up the twin cohort. Positive isolation kits from Invitrogen were used to isolate CD4+ and CD8+ T cell populations. The CDR3, cysteine through phenylalanine, is 14 amino acids long. The retained sequence is limited to the CDR3, 42 bases, with the frame set at the first base. CDR1 and CDR2 are drawn from the germline V gene: ENHRY, SYGVKD. Between the V and J ends, shortened by 2 bases and 3 bases respectively, the junction contains 10 bases. This clonotype appeared many times. Its antigen is unknown. Within one base of it there is no much larger clone, and no base qualities were kept. These data were likewise used in another study, on yellow fever vaccine responses in identical twins. As described in the second report: The T cell response to vaccination in identical twins was reported by the authors to appear partly convergent and partly personalized. In the study, vaccine-responding T cell clones were precisely tracked in identical twins.

The chain joins TRBV10-3 to TRBJ1-1; no confident D gene assignment can be made. What was sequenced was CD4+ T cells sorted from blood. This receptor was taken from a woman aged 18-29 years in good health. The nucleotides read TGTGCCATCAGTGAGCCTTTGTGGCACACTGAAGCTTTCTTT. Its translation reads: CAISEPLWHTEAFF.